A single sample gave rise to the 27 T cell receptor beta chains below, sequenced in a study of cytomegalovirus exposure and HLA in healthy donors. Researchers ran the PCR with 60 Vbeta and 13 Jbeta primers. Profiling relied on immunoSEQ multiplex PCR, and the TCRdb table lists in-frame clones only, not all of them. Of fewer than 200,000 clones detected, roughly four fifths appear once; the ten largest clones hold roughly 5.2%. Specimen: PBMCs. The receptors come from a woman aged 18-30 years in good health and CMV-seropositive.

The chain couples TRBV6-5 to TRBJ1-1, with a possible D match to TRBD1 (6 bases). Trimming removed 0 bases from V and 4 bases from J, with 12 bases in between. The CDR3 has 15 residues. Germline V CDR1 and CDR2: MNHEY, SVGAGI. CDR3 sequence reads: CASSYSAVGGTEAFF. The CDR3 DNA follows: TGTGCCAGCAGTTACTCCGCCGTAGGGGGCACTGAAGCTTTCTTT.

In this sample, this clone turned up many times. The rearrangement uses TRBV6-1 and TRBJ2-7; D unclear. CDR1 is MNHNS and CDR2 is SASEGT in the germline V gene. The length of the CDR3 is 15 residues. V was trimmed by 1 base and J by 0 bases, leaving 10 bases between them. CDR3 sequence (DNA): TGTGCCAGCAGTGAAGAGGCGGTTAGCTCCTACGAGCAGTACTTC. It encodes CASSEEAVSSYEQYF.

The chain employs TRBV5-5 and TRBJ1-2; TRBD1 agrees at 7 bases. The ends lost 2 bases at V and 6 bases at J; junction bases unmatched: 1. Germline V gene lookup returns CDR1 SGHKS and CDR2 YYEKEE (reference sequence). The CDR3 length is 12 residues. CDR3 coding DNA: TGTGCCAGCAGCTTAGACAGGGATGGCTACACCTTC. It specifies CASSLDRDGYTF.

V is TRBV5-1 and J is TRBJ1-2; perhaps TRBD1 as D (5 bases). CDR3 length: 13 amino acids. Per the germline V gene, CDR1 is SGHRS and CDR2 is YFSETQ. V gave up 4 bases and J gave up 6 bases, with 13 bases separating them. The CDR3 DNA reads TGCGCCAGCAGCGAGGTGGCAGGGCATGGCTACACCTTC. Its protein is CASSEVAGHGYTF.

The rearrangement uses TRBV7-2 and TRBJ2-3, with 7 bases matching TRBD2. Germline V CDR1 and CDR2: SGHTA, FQGNSA. V was clipped by 0 bases and J by 1 base; unmatched bases: 7. The CDR3 runs 17 residues. The CDR3 region has the DNA TGTGCCAGCAGCTTAGCGGCGCGGGGGAAAGGCACAGATACGCAGTATTTT. It is translated as CASSLAARGKGTDTQYF. Full variable domain (missing parts from reference TRBV7-2 and TRBJ2-3): GAGVSQSPSNKVTEKGKDVELRCDPISGHTALYWYRQSLGQGLEFLIYFQGNSAPDKSGLPSDRFSAERTGGSVSTLTIQRTQQEDSAVYLCASSLAARGKGTDTQYFGPGTRLTVL.

The chain links TRBV4-3 to TRBJ2-7; 9 nucleotides line up with TRBD1. The V segment lost 3 bases and the J segment 6 bases; nucleotides outside the gene matches: 6. The CDR3 is made up of 14 amino acids. Germline CDR1 is LGHNA and CDR2 is YSLEER. The CDR3 loop is CASSHRTGVVEQYF. The CDR3, as DNA: TGCGCCAGCAGCCACCGGACAGGGGTCGTCGAGCAGTACTTC.

CDR3 sequence: CASSQPFTSGGDIGTDTQYF. The CDR3 region has the DNA TGTGCCAGCAGTCAACCATTCACTAGCGGGGGGGACATTGGCACAGATACGCAGTATTTT. The chain has TRBV27 and TRBJ2-3, with 13 bases identical to TRBD2. Germline V gene data show CDR1 as MNHEY and CDR2 as SMNVEV (reference sequence). J gave up 1 base and V 5 bases, and 15 bases lay outside the gene matches. CDR3 length equals 20 residues.

V usage is TRBV28 and J usage is TRBJ2-1; TRBD1 matches 9 bases. The V gene's germline CDR1 is MDHEN and CDR2 SYDVKM. Unmatched junction bases numbered 11, after V lost 2 bases and J lost 9 bases. The CDR3 consists of 16 residues. The CDR3 DNA follows: TGTGCCAGCAGTTTAGTAACCCCGGGACAGGGTAGTGAGCAGTTCTTC. Amino acids: CASSLVTPGQGSEQFF.

CDR3 protein: CASSSSGRETQYF. CDR3 in DNA: TGTGCCAGCAGCTCTTCAGGTCGGGAGACCCAGTACTTC. This chain connects TRBV7-8 to TRBJ2-5; D is unresolved. The V gene's germline CDR1 is SGHVS and CDR2 FQNEAQ. There are 13 residues in the CDR3. V lost 4 bases and J 5 bases, leaving 11 bases between the germline ends.

The chain carries TRBV27 and TRBJ1-2; TRBD1 aligns across 12 bases. The CDR3 sequence is 15 residues long. After removal of 6 bases from V and 4 bases from J, the junction contained 6 bases not matched to a gene. From germline, CDR1 is MNHEY and CDR2 SMNVEV (reference sequence). The CDR3 loop is CASSPRGQGAYGYTF. The CDR3 DNA reads TGTGCCAGCAGCCCAAGGGGACAGGGGGCCTATGGCTACACCTTC.

This clone was recorded only once. The chain employs TRBV5-1 and TRBJ2-3, with TRBD1 matching 8 bases. V lost 4 bases and J lost 3; bases outside the gene matches: 13. Germline-derived CDR1 and CDR2 are SGHRS and YFSETQ. CDR3 length equals 17 residues. In nucleotides, the CDR3 is TGCGCCAGCAGCCCGACCGACAGGGGCTATTCGACAGATACGCAGTATTTT. This encodes CASSPTDRGYSTDTQYF.

The V gene is TRBV6-1, the J gene TRBJ2-7; 10 bases fit TRBD1. The J segment lost 3 bases and the V segment lost 7 bases, leaving 6 bases of the junction unmatched. Per the germline V gene, CDR1 is MNHNS and CDR2 is SASEGT. The length of the CDR3 is 14 residues. CDR3 bases: TGTGCCAGCATCCGGGGGACAGGGGTCTACGAGCAGTACTTC. It yields the protein CASIRGTGVYEQYF.

This rearrangement joins TRBV19 to TRBJ1-4, with 8 bases matching TRBD1. The J segment lost 5 bases and the V segment lost 8 bases, leaving 4 bases of the junction unmatched. CDR3 length equals 13 residues. In germline, CDR1 is LNHDA, CDR2 SQIVND (reference sequence). CDR3 nucleotide sequence: TGTGCCAGTGAGGACAGGGCGAATGAAAAACTGTTTTTT. Translated: CASEDRANEKLFF.

This chain joins TRBV11-2 and TRBJ2-7, with D maybe TRBD1 (5 bases). The CDR3 spans 13 residues. Trimming stripped 1 base from V and 1 base from J, with 5 bases between. CDR1 is SGHAT and CDR2 is FQNNGV in the germline V gene. CDR3 protein: CASSLAGSYEQYF. The CDR3 DNA follows: TGTGCCAGCAGCTTAGCAGGGTCCTACGAGCAGTACTTC.

The chain joins TRBV5-4 to TRBJ2-2; 9 bases are a match to TRBD2. Germline-derived CDR1 and CDR2 are SGHNT and YYREEE (reference sequence). The CDR3 has 16 amino acids. V trimming: 0 bases; J trimming: 8 bases; junction bases outside the gene matches: 8. The CDR3 DNA sequence: TGTGCCAGCAGCTTGGGCGGTAGCGGGGGTTTGGGGGAGCTGTTTTTT. This codes for CASSLGGSGGLGELFF.

V gene TRBV5-6 combines with J gene TRBJ1-3; D might be TRBD1 (5 bases). Trimming removed 4 bases at V and 7 bases at J, with 12 bases between. The CDR3 totals 13 residues. Germline V lookup: CDR1 SGHDT, CDR2 YYEEEE. The CDR3 sequence: CASSPVGGNTIYF. CDR3 bases: TGTGCCAGCAGCCCTGTCGGGGGGAACACCATATATTTT.

The chain couples TRBV7-2 to TRBJ2-1; possible D gene TRBD1, 6 bases. The CDR3 runs to 16 residues. Trimming took 0 bases from V and 7 from J, leaving 16 bases between them. Germline V lookup: CDR1 SGHTA, CDR2 FQGNSA. The CDR3 loop is CASSLAGQGPRNEQFF. CDR3 bases: TGTGCCAGCAGCTTAGCGGGTCAGGGGCCTAGGAATGAGCAGTTCTTC.

The chain links TRBV5-1 to TRBJ2-7; D ambiguous. The germline CDR1 and CDR2 sequences are SGHRS and YFSETQ. Deletions cut 0 bases from V and 6 bases from J, with 7 bases between. The CDR3 has 12 amino acids. The CDR3 region has the DNA TGCGCCAGCAGCTTGGATCGGTTCGAGCAGTACTTC. Its protein is CASSLDRFEQYF.

The gene calls are TRBV7-9 and TRBJ1-1; weak D call: TRBD1 (6 bases). Germline values: CDR1 SEHNR, CDR2 FQNEAQ (reference sequence). Trimming took off 3 bases at V and 9 bases at J, with 11 bases between the two ends. This CDR3 is built from 12 residues. CDR3 residues: CASSFPDRKAFF. The CDR3 region has the DNA TGTGCCAGCAGCTTCCCCGACAGGAAAGCTTTCTTT. Variable domain in full (rest from reference TRBV7-9 and TRBJ1-1): DTGVSQNPRHKITKRGQNVTFRCDPISEHNRLYWYRQTLGQGPEFLTYFQNEAQLEKSRLLSDRFSAERPKGSFSTLEIQRTEQGDSAMYLCASSFPDRKAFFGQGTRLTVV.

The V gene is TRBV2, the J gene TRBJ1-1, with D hard to call. Germline lookup yields CDR1 SNHLY and CDR2 FYNNEI. Trimming left V 6 bases short and J 4 bases short, with 15 bases between. The CDR3 length is 14 residues. This CDR3 reads CASSVDSPSTEAFF. The CDR3 DNA reads as TGTGCCAGCAGCGTGGACTCCCCAAGCACTGAAGCTTTCTTT.

The rearrangement uses TRBV6-1 and TRBJ2-5; D not resolved. This CDR3 is 13 amino acids long. V was clipped by 1 base and J by 8 bases, with 11 bases between them. Germline V gene lookup returns CDR1 MNHNS and CDR2 SASEGT. In nucleotides, the CDR3 is TGTGCCAGCAGTGAAGTGGCCCCTCGTACCCAGTACTTC. It is translated as CASSEVAPRTQYF.

V and J are TRBV7-6 and TRBJ1-6, with TRBD1 matching 8 bases. Looked up from germline, CDR1 is SGHVS and CDR2 is FNYEAQ. There are 18 residues in the CDR3. J lost 6 bases, V lost 4 bases, and 14 bases had no gene match. The CDR3 protein is CASSYTTGGSFGNSPLHF. The CDR3 DNA is TGTGCCAGCAGCTACACAACAGGGGGGAGTTTTGGTAATTCACCCCTCCACTTT. Drawing the rest from reference TRBV7-6 and TRBJ1-6, the complete variable domain is GAGVSQSPRYKVTKRGQDVALRCDPISGHVSLYWYRQALGQGPEFLTYFNYEAQQDKSGLPNDRFSAERPEGSISTLTIQRTEQRDSAMYRCASSYTTGGSFGNSPLHFGNGTRLTVT.

The CDR3 loop is CASSLGTGELFF. As DNA, the CDR3 is TGTGCCAGCAGCCTCGGGACCGGGGAGCTGTTTTTT. The gene calls are TRBV11-2 and TRBJ2-2; D unclear. Trimming stripped 5 bases from V and 5 bases from J, with 6 bases between. This CDR3 contains 12 residues. Germline loops: CDR1 SGHAT, CDR2 FQNNGV.

This chain uses TRBV10-3 with TRBJ2-7; maybe TRBD1 (6 bases). There are 15 residues in the CDR3. V was pared by 3 bases and J by 2 bases, with 14 bases between. CDR1 and CDR2 from the germline V gene are ENHRY and SYGVKD. The CDR3 spells CAISDSRTATYEQYF. The CDR3 region has the DNA TGTGCCATCAGTGATTCCCGGACAGCCACCTACGAGCAGTACTTC.

The J gene is TRBJ2-1, the V gene TRBV27; D is possibly TRBD2 (6 bases). The CDR3 totals 14 residues. Germline lookup yields CDR1 MNHEY and CDR2 SMNVEV (reference sequence). The V gene lost 3 bases and the J gene lost 8 bases, with 14 bases spanning the gap. CDR3 residues: CASSFRLRGDEQFF. DNA of the CDR3: TGTGCCAGCAGTTTTCGGTTGCGGGGCGATGAGCAGTTCTTC.

Here the CDR3 reads CASSPLWSGGGPRSYEQYF. For the CDR3, the DNA is TGTGCCAGCAGTCCCCTTTGGAGCGGGGGGGGCCCGAGGTCCTACGAGCAGTACTTC. The rearrangement joins TRBV27 to TRBJ2-7; 10 bases map to TRBD2. Germline values: CDR1 MNHEY, CDR2 SMNVEV (reference sequence). Germline trimming cut 5 bases from V and 1 base from J; bases unmatched to any gene: 17. The CDR3 contains 19 residues.

This chain joins TRBV11-2 and TRBJ1-1, with D unclear. Germline CDR1 SGHAT, CDR2 FQNNGV. This CDR3 comprises 17 residues. V was pared by 5 bases and J by 1 base, with 20 bases between. The CDR3 is CASSDVTHLGANTEAFF. DNA of the CDR3: TGTGCCAGCAGCGACGTTACCCATCTAGGAGCGAACACTGAAGCTTTCTTT.